This TCR beta chain was recorded in a study of T cells in Graves' hyperthyroidism and ophthalmopathy. Study information: Peripheral blood collection took place at initial diagnosis, before any treatment.

This sample holds PBMCs from around 9.9 ml fresh peripheral blood. This clonotype was counted between two and nine times. Amplification of TCR beta CDR3 regions was performed using RNA transcripts as template. HTBI primers were used for first-round RT-PCR of the TCR CDR3. Via MiXCR, TCRdb re-called the multiplex PCR reads, giving one row per CDR3 protein. Among 360,000 or so distinct CDR3 sequences listed, 13% to 15% were seen once. The sample taken for sequencing was blood. The receptor comes from a woman aged 55-75 years with Graves' ophthalmopathy.

The chain's CDR3 is CASGLEGTANTGELFF. Written as DNA, the CDR3 is TGTGCTAGTGGTTTAGAAGGGACAGCGAACACCGGGGAGCTGTTTTTT. The chain employs TRBV12-5 and TRBJ2-2; 7 nucleotides align to TRBD1. Germline V gene sequence: CDR1 LGHNT, CDR2 FRNRAP. The CDR3 loop spans 16 amino acids. J gave up 0 bases and V 3 bases, and 4 bases lay outside the gene matches.